The source of this TCR beta chain is a study of T cells after somatic rescue of genetic block. This table comes from immunoSEQ multiplex PCR, and its TCRdb copy is limited to in-frame clones, with some not included. The table shows about 72,000 clones, with approximately 90% occurring only once. The CDR3 extends over 12 amino acids. Germline V gene sequence: CDR1 KGHSH, CDR2 LQKENI. With 2 bases removed from V and 4 bases from J, the gap between germline ends came to 6 bases. This clone appeared a single time. Other DNA sequences of this sample code for an identical CDR3. This rearrangement joins TRBV18 to TRBJ2-7; D might be TRBD1 or TRBD2, each matching 5 bases. Specimen: peripheral blood mononuclear cells (PBMCs). The sequence was obtained from a young man. In DNA form, the CDR3 reads TGTGCCAGCTCACCAGGGGGTTACGAGCAGTACTTC. It translates to CASSPGGYEQYF.